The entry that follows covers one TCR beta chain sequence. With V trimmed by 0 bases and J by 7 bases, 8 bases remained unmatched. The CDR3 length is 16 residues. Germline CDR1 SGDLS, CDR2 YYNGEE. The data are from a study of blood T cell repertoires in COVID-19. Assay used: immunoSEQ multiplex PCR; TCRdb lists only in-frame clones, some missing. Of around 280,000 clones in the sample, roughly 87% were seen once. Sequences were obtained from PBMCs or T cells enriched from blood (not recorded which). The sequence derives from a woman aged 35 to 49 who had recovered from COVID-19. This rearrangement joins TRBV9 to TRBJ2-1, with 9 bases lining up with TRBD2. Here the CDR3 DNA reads TGTGCCAGCAGCGTAGTTCCTGGCGGGAGGGATAATGAGCAGTTCTTC. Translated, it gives CASSVVPGGRDNEQFF.